What follows describes a single T cell receptor beta chain. The sample belongs to a study of blood T cells in healthy people across ages. With a J-beta primer mix and a sample-barcoded 5' primer, a second PCR ran 7 to 11 cycles. TCRdb ran MiXCR on the 5' RACE reads and lists one entry per CDR3 protein. In the table there are roughly 1,100,000 distinct CDR3 sequences, under 30% of which are singletons. The ends were cut back, 7 bases at V and 8 bases at J, with 22 bases in the middle. The CDR3 consists of 14 residues. Germline CDR1 and CDR2: SQVTM and ANQGSEA. These data were also filed under a second study, of T cells of mothers and their children.

The receptor was isolated from a girl aged 2-10 years in good health. The chain is built from TRBV29-1 and TRBJ2-3; possible D gene TRBD1, 6 bases. The source material was blood. This CDR3 is CSDGTGRKSGTQYF. The CDR3 DNA reads TGCAGCGATGGAACAGGGCGTAAATCGGGTACGCAGTATTTT.